This TCR beta chain originates from a study of human T cells and chemical hapten exposure. Study-wide points: With regard to DPC sensitization, TCRs above 1 in 1000 frequency did not change. Patch test score showed a positive correlation with PT1 expanded TCR counts. The presence of alopecia in the donors means their immune response may differ from healthy people's.

Each CDR3 protein gets one entry after TCRdb re-called the RACE reads with MiXCR. The data contain 84,000 or so distinct CDR3 sequences, 10% of them singletons. Germline loops: CDR1 SGHRS, CDR2 YFSETQ. This CDR3 has 14 amino acids. Trimming pared 1 base from V and 6 bases from J, leaving 13 bases between. Specified time point: patch test 2, 6 weeks after DPC sensitization. The treatment denotes: therapeutic diphenylcyclopropenone sensitization with weekly scalp DPC. RNA extraction used unfractionated whole blood as the source of total RNA. This clonotype showed up many times. The antigen is unknown. The source was whole blood, collected in connection with sensitization to the hapten diphenylcyclopropenone (DPC). The V gene is TRBV5-1, the J gene TRBJ2-5, with D unresolved. The receptor's source is a woman aged 25 to 45 with alopecia areata. Some clones in this sample may be carry-over from other donors' samples. In DNA form, the CDR3 reads TGCGCCAGCAGCTTGTCTGGGGAACTGCAGACCCAGTACTTC. It is translated as CASSLSGELQTQYF.